This TCR beta chain was observed in a study of blood T cell repertoires in COVID-19. CDR3 size: 19 residues. V was pared by 1 base and J by 6 bases, with 29 bases between. The germline V gene has CDR1 SQVTM and CDR2 ANQGSEA. Here immunoSEQ multiplex PCR was the method, and the copy in TCRdb shows in-frame clones only, minus some. The table lists roughly 200,000 clones, nearly 90% of them singletons. This receptor was identified in a man between 50 and 59 years old with COVID-19, enrolled during active disease. Sequenced input: peripheral blood. The chain is built from TRBV29-1 and TRBJ2-3; TRBD2 might be the D (5 bases). DNA of the CDR3: TGCAGCGTTGAAGGAGCGGCCAGCGGAACTCCTGGGTCACCGGATACGCAGTATTTT. Its protein is CSVEGAASGTPGSPDTQYF.